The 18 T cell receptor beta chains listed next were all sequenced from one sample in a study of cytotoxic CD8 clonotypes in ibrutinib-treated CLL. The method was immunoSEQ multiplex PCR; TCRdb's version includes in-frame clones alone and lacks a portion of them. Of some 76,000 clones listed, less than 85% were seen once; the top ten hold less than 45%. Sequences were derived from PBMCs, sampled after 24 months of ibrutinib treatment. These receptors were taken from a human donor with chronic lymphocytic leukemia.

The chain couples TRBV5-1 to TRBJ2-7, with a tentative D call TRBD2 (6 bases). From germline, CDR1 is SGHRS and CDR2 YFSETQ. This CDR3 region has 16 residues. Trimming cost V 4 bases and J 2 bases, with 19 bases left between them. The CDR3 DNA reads TGCGCCAGCAGCCTTTTAGGGACCCGGGGGACCTACGAGCAGTACTTC. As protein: CASSLLGTRGTYEQYF.

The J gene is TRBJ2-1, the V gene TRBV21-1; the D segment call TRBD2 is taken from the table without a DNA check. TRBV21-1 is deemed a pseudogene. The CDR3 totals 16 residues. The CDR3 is CASSKGQLAGANEQFF. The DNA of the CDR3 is TGTGCCAGCAGCAAAGGTCAACTAGCGGGAGCCAATGAGCAGTTCTTC.

The CDR3 sequence is CASSLRTSGGYNEQFF. In DNA form, the CDR3 reads TGTGCCAGCAGTTTGCGGACTAGCGGAGGTTACAATGAGCAGTTCTTC. V gene TRBV27 combines with J gene TRBJ2-1, with 10 positions matching TRBD2. This CDR3 has 16 amino acids. After removal of 3 bases from V and 4 bases from J, the junction contained 6 bases not matched to a gene. Germline V gene sequence: CDR1 MNHEY, CDR2 SMNVEV (reference sequence).

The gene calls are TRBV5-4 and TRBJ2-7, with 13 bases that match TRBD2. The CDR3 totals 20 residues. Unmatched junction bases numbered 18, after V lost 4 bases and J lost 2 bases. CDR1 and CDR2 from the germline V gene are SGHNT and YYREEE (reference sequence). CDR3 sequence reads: CASSNPKRLAGGLSPYEQYF. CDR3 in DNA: TGTGCCAGCAGCAACCCAAAAAGACTAGCGGGAGGTCTCTCACCCTACGAGCAGTACTTC.

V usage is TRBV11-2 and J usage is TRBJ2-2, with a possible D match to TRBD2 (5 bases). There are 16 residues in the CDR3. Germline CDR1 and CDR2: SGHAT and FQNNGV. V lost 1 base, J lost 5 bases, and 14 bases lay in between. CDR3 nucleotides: TGTGCCAGCAGCTTAGGAGCTAGCAGAGAAACCGGGGAGCTGTTTTTT. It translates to CASSLGASRETGELFF.

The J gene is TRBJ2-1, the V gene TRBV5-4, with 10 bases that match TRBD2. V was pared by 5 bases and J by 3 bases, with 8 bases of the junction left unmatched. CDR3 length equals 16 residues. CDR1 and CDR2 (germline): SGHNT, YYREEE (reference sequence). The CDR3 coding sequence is TGTGCCAGCAGTAAAATCCTAGCGGGAGACTACAATGAGCAGTTCTTC. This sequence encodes CASSKILAGDYNEQFF.

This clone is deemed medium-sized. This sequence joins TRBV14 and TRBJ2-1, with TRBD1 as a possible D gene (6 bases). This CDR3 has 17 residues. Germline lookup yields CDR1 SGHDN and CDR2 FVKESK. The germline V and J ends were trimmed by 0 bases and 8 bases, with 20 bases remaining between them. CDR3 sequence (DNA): TGTGCCAGCAGCCAAGATCGAGGGGGTTTGCTTTTTGATGAGCAGTTCTTC. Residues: CASSQDRGGLLFDEQFF.

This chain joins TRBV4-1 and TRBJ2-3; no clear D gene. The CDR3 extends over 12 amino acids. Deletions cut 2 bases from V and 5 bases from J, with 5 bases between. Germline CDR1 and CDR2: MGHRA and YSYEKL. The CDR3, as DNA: TGCGCCAGCAGCCAATTTCTAGATACGCAGTATTTT. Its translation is CASSQFLDTQYF.

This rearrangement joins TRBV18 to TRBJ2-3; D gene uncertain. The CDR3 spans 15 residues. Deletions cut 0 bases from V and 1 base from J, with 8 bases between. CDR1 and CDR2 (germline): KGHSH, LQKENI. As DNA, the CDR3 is TGTGCCAGCTCACCACCCGGCGGAGGCACAGATACGCAGTATTTT. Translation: CASSPPGGGTDTQYF.

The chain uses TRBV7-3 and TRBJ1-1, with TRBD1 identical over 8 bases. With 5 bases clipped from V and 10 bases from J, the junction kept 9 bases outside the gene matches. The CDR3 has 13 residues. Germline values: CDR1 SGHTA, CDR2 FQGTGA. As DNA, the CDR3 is TGTGCCAGCAGCAGCACGACAGGGGCAGGAGCTTTCTTT. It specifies CASSSTTGAGAFF.

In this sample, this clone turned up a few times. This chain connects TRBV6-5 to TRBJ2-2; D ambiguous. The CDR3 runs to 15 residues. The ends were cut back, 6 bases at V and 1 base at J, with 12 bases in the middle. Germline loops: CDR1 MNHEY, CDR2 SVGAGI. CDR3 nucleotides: TGTGCCAGCAGCCCCCCGGCCCTGAACACCGGGGAGCTGTTTTTT. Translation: CASSPPALNTGELFF.

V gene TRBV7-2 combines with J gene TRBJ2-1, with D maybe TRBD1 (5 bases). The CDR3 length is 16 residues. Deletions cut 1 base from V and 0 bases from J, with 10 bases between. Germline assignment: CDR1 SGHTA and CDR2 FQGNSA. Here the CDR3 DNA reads TGTGCCAGCAGCTTAGGGGGCGCTAGCTCCTACAATGAGCAGTTCTTC. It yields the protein CASSLGGASSYNEQFF.

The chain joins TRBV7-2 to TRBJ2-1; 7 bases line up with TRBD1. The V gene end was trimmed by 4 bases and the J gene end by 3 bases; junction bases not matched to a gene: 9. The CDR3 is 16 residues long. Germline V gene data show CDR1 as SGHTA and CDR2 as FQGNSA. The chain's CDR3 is CASSSRLDRSYNEQFF. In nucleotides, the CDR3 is TGTGCCAGCAGCTCGCGCCTGGACAGGAGCTACAATGAGCAGTTCTTC.

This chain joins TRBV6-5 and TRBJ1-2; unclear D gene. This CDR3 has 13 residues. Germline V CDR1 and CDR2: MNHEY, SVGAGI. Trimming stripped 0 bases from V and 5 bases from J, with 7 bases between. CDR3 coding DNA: TGTGCCAGCAGTTACTCGAACAGATATGGCTACACCTTC. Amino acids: CASSYSNRYGYTF.

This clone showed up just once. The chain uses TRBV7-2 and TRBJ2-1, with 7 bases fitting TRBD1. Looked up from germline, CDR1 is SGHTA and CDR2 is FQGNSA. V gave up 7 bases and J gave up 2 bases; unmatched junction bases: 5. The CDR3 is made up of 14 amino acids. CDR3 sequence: CASNSGTAYNEQFF. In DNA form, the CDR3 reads TGTGCCAGCAACTCCGGGACAGCCTACAATGAGCAGTTCTTC.

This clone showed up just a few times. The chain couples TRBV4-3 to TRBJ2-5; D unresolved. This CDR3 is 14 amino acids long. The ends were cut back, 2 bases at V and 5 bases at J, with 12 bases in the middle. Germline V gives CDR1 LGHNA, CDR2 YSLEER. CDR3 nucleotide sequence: TGCGCCAGCAGCCAATCCCTTCGTTCGGAGACCCAGTACTTC. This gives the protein CASSQSLRSETQYF.

The CDR3 bases are TGTGCCAGCAGCTTAGGGGAAACAGGGTTTGGGTACGAGCAGTACTTC. Translation: CASSLGETGFGYEQYF. V gene TRBV7-3 combines with J gene TRBJ2-7; D is possibly TRBD1 (6 bases). The CDR3 extends over 16 amino acids. Germline loops: CDR1 SGHTA, CDR2 FQGTGA. Trimming cost V 2 bases and J 4 bases, with 18 bases left between them.

The DNA of the CDR3 is TGTGCCAGCAGCAAAGTCGGAGGGTGCCACCCGAGCTCCTACGAGCAGTACTTC. Its protein product is CASSKVGGCHPSSYEQYF. The rearrangement uses TRBV21-1 and TRBJ2-7; the D call TRBD2 from the table was never checked on the DNA. TRBV21-1 is recorded as a pseudogene. The CDR3 is 18 amino acids.